The rows below give T cell receptor beta chains drawn from one sample of a study of control samples from healthy donors and cancer patients. The data were produced by immunoSEQ multiplex PCR, yet TCRdb's version contains in-frame clones alone and is incomplete. The sample consists of 90,000 to 120,000 clones, roughly 79% of them appearing once. Sample: blood. The receptor source for this set is a man between 18 and 29 years old in good health. Both conserved end residues are part of each CDR3. The D gene is left open where the match is weak. Not all rows give a size; the values are once, few, many and, for expanded clones, a class.

cdr3_nt	cdr3_aa	d_call	v_call	j_call	clone_size
TGTGCCAGCAGCCCTACAAGGACAGCCAGCTCCTATAATTCACCCCTCCACTTT	CASSPTRTASSYNSPLHF	.	TRBV3-1/TRBV3-2	TRBJ1-6	.
TGTGCCAGCAGCTTAGATACCACCAACAGGGGCAGTGAGCAGTTCTTC	CASSLDTTNRGSEQFF	TRBD1	TRBV11-2	TRBJ2-1	.
TGTGCCAGCCAACTAAAACAGGGACTAACTGAAGCTTTCTTT	CASQLKQGLTEAFF	.	TRBV7-8	TRBJ1-1	.
TGTGCCAGCAGCTTAGCGTGGGATACTGAAGCTTTCTTT	CASSLAWDTEAFF	.	TRBV7-9	TRBJ1-1	.
TGTGCCAGCAGCTTAGTAGGCAGCCTCAATCAGCCCCAGCATTTT	CASSLVGSLNQPQHF	.	TRBV5-8	TRBJ1-5	.
TGTGCCTGGGGACGCAGTCTTATTGGAAACACCATATATTTT	CAWGRSLIGNTIYF	.	TRBV30	TRBJ1-3	many
TGTGCCAGCAGCCAAGCGCTACTAGCGCCGAACAATGAGCAGTTCTTC	CASSQALLAPNNEQFF	TRBD2	TRBV4-2	TRBJ2-1	.
TGCGCCAGCAGCTTGGCTGATACGCAGTATTTT	CASSLADTQYF	.	TRBV5-1	TRBJ2-3	once
TGTGCCAGCAGCTTAGGGGTCGCAACTAATGAAAAACTGTTTTTT	CASSLGVATNEKLFF	.	TRBV7-2	TRBJ1-4	.
TGTGCCAGCAGCCAGGTGGCCAGGGCGGGGGAGACCCAGTACTTC	CASSQVARAGETQYF	.	TRBV11-2	TRBJ2-5	.
TGTGCCAGCAGGCAAGGGGGTGAAAAACTGTTTTTT	CASRQGGEKLFF	.	TRBV2	TRBJ1-4	.
TGTGCCAGCAGCTTAAGTCACAGATTCAATGAGCAGTTCTTC	CASSLSHRFNEQFF	.	TRBV7-2	TRBJ2-1	few
TGTGCCAGCAGCCCTACGAGGGAGGGAGAGACCCAGTACTTC	CASSPTREGETQYF	TRBD2	TRBV11-3	TRBJ2-5	.
TGCGCCAGCAGTGATCCCATGAACACTGAAGCTTTCTTT	CASSDPMNTEAFF	.	TRBV10-2	TRBJ1-1	.
TGTGCCAGCAGCGTCTCAGGCGTGGGTGAAGCTTTCTTT	CASSVSGVGEAFF	.	TRBV7-9	TRBJ1-1	.
TGTGCCAGCAGCTTAGCCGGTTGGCAGAACACCGGGGAGCTGTTTTTT	CASSLAGWQNTGELFF	.	TRBV7-2	TRBJ2-2	once
TGTGCCACCAGTGTTGATCGGTCGTCCTACAATGAGCAGTTCTTC	CATSVDRSSYNEQFF	.	TRBV24-1	TRBJ2-1	.
TGTGCCAGCAGCTTGGGAGCGGGGCCCTACAATGAGCAGTTCTTC	CASSLGAGPYNEQFF	TRBD2	TRBV5-4	TRBJ2-1	few
TGTGCCAGCAGCTTGACAGGGCGCAACGAGCAGTACTTC	CASSLTGRNEQYF	.	TRBV5-6	TRBJ2-7	.
TGTGCCAGCAGTTACCCAGCGGGGGGAGGGGAGCAGTTCTTC	CASSYPAGGGEQFF	TRBD2	TRBV28	TRBJ2-1	.
TGCGCCAGCAGCCCAACGGGACAGGGACGGACTGAAGCTTTCTTT	CASSPTGQGRTEAFF	TRBD1	TRBV4-1	TRBJ1-1	.
TGTGCCAGCAGCTTAGTTTCTGGGTCAGTTGGAAACACCATATATTTT	CASSLVSGSVGNTIYF	.	TRBV7-9	TRBJ1-3	few
TGCGCCAGCAGCTTTCCAGACACAGATACGCAGTATTTT	CASSFPDTDTQYF	.	TRBV5-1	TRBJ2-3	.
TGTGCCAGCAGCATGACCCCGGGGACTGAAGCTTTCTTT	CASSMTPGTEAFF	.	TRBV7-9	TRBJ1-1	.
TGTGCCAGCAACAAGGACATAGTAGATACGCAGTATTTT	CASNKDIVDTQYF	.	TRBV6-5	TRBJ2-3	once
TGCGCCAGCAGCCATACGACAGGGGGCGGAGGAGAGACCCAGTACTTC	CASSHTTGGGGETQYF	TRBD1	TRBV4-3	TRBJ2-5	many
TGTGCCAGCGGGCCTCTTGAGGGGGGCGAAAACGAGCAGTACTTC	CASGPLEGGENEQYF	.	TRBV9	TRBJ2-7	many
TGTGCCTCCTTCCGGGACGGCCACACCGGGGAGCTGTTTTTT	CASFRDGHTGELFF	.	TRBV30	TRBJ2-2	.
TGTGCCAGCAGCGTTCGGGGCTATGGCTACACCTTC	CASSVRGYGYTF	.	TRBV9	TRBJ1-2	.
TGTGCCAGCAGCCCCCCGGGACAGGGTGCGAGTGAGCAGTTCTTC	CASSPPGQGASEQFF	TRBD1	TRBV6-6	TRBJ2-1	.
TGTGCCAGTAGTATTTTAGGGGTCCAAGAGACCCAGTACTTC	CASSILGVQETQYF	.	TRBV19	TRBJ2-5	few
TGCGCCAGCAGCCAAGCGGACAGGGGCAATGAAAAACTGTTTTTT	CASSQADRGNEKLFF	TRBD1	TRBV4-1	TRBJ1-4	.
TGTGCCTGGAGTGATTCGGGGGACAATCAGCCCCAGCATTTT	CAWSDSGDNQPQHF	.	TRBV30	TRBJ1-5	.
TGTGCCAGCAGTGAATCCCAGGGAAGGTGGGAGACCCAGTACTTC	CASSESQGRWETQYF	.	TRBV25-1	TRBJ2-5	.
TGCAGTGCTCCGCTGGGAGGGGGAGCTTTCTTT	CSAPLGGGAFF	.	TRBV20-1	TRBJ1-1	.
TGTGCCAGCAGATTGAGACAGGGTTCCAATGAGCAGTTCTTC	CASRLRQGSNEQFF	TRBD1	TRBV11-1	TRBJ2-1	.
TGTGCCAGCAGCTTGGATCCAGTGGGGGGATATGGCTACACCTTC	CASSLDPVGGYGYTF	.	TRBV5-4	TRBJ1-2	.
TGTGCCAGCATGAGGGGTTCCTACCTTAACTATGGCTACACCTTC	CASMRGSYLNYGYTF	.	TRBV6-5	TRBJ1-2	.
TGTGCCAGCAGCTTAGTCAGTTTTAGTTTCTCCTACAATGAGCAGTTCTTC	CASSLVSFSFSYNEQFF	.	TRBV7-2	TRBJ2-1	.
TGTGCCAGCAGCCTAAATACGGTGAACACTGAAGCTTTCTTT	CASSLNTVNTEAFF	.	TRBV9	TRBJ1-1	few
TGTGCCAGCAGGACGAACGGGGGTAAGAACACTGAAGCTTTCTTT	CASRTNGGKNTEAFF	.	TRBV5-4	TRBJ1-1	once